This T cell receptor (beta chain) was retrieved from a study of early T cells in non-severe SARS-CoV-2 infection. Study in general: Sequencing targeted bulk RNA from unsorted whole blood, leaving chains unpaired. Study-wide results and caveats: Lookups in VDJdb leaned toward anti-spike CD8 responses and missed private and CD4 specificities.

V was clipped by 4 bases and J by 6 bases, with 18 bases between them. This CDR3 contains 15 residues. CDR1 is GTSNPN and CDR2 is SVGIG in the germline V gene (reference sequence). Individually, cDNA molecules had unique molecular identifiers attached to them. A single record per CDR3 protein comes from TCRdb applying MiXCR to the 5' RACE reads. Among 45,000 to 65,000 distinct CDR3 sequences listed, 9.1% were seen once. This clonotype has ten or more counts. The antigen is not known. This receptor was taken from an adult who was a healthcare worker with PCR-confirmed SARS-CoV-2 infection or an uninfected control (not recorded which). The J gene is TRBJ2-2, the V gene TRBV30; D not certain. Sequencing used whole blood. In DNA, the CDR3 is TGTGCCTGGAATTACGGATCTTCTCCTCCCGGGGAGCTGTTTTTT. Translating gives CAWNYGSSPPGELFF.